This TCR beta chain was recovered during a study of T cell responses to AZD1222 COVID-19 vaccine. Study-wide findings and caveats: Nearly half of the spike-specific TCRs reportedly recognize variant regions that carry no mutations. Most donors were white British and more were female, and clonal diversity was possibly underestimated.

V shed 6 bases and J 5 bases; nucleotides not matched to a gene: 10. Germline lookup yields CDR1 MNHEY and CDR2 SMNVEV (reference sequence). The CDR3 runs 14 residues. Pooled together were second doses at about 4 or about 12 weeks. A word on this clone: What it recognizes is unknown.

Data came from immunoSEQ multiplex PCR; TCRdb stores just in-frame clones and leaves some out. This sample has over 120,000 clones; 92% occur once, and the top ten carry less than 3.5%. The gene calls are TRBV27 and TRBJ2-7, with 7 bases matching TRBD1. Sample: peripheral blood, taken 28 days after the second AZD1222 dose. The receptor was isolated from an adult who received the AZD1222 COVID-19 vaccine. CDR3 loop: CASSPRQGGNEQYF. For the CDR3, the DNA is TGTGCCAGCAGCCCACGACAGGGTGGCAACGAGCAGTACTTC.